This TCR beta chain was identified in a study of blood T cell repertoires in COVID-19. Study-wide background: COVID-19 samples collected from the United States, Italy and Spain covered acute and convalescent phases. In each case, the material was cDNA or gDNA derived from T cells, B-cell-depleted T cells, or PBMCs.

The CDR3 sequence is 14 residues long. Losses at the gene ends were 5 bases for V and 2 bases for J; bases not matched to a gene: 2. Per the germline V gene, CDR1 is LNHDA and CDR2 is SQIVND (reference sequence). Methods used by the authors: Amplified reference gene primers provided the basis for estimating nucleated cell counts. TCRdb keeps only in-frame clones here, not all; method: immunoSEQ multiplex PCR. V and J calls and clone size follow that table, whereas D and trimming were derived from the DNA. The sample carries about 82,000 clones, around 83% recorded once. This clone was counted only a few times.

Sequenced: peripheral blood. The V call is TRBV19, the J call TRBJ1-2, with TRBD1 matching 10 bases. This clonotype was sampled from an older woman with acute or convalescent COVID-19. CDR3 sequence reads: CASSPGQGNYGYTF. The CDR3, as DNA: TGTGCCAGTAGTCCGGGACAGGGGAACTATGGCTACACCTTC.